This TCR beta chain was captured in a study of blood T cells in healthy people across ages. With a J-beta primer mix and a sample-barcoded 5' primer, a second PCR ran roughly 6 to 12 cycles. TCRdb processed the 5' RACE reads anew with MiXCR; each CDR3 protein has one entry. This sample carries roughly 1.7 million distinct CDR3 sequences, about 35% of them seen once, and the ten largest clones take about 11%. CDR1 is SGHDT and CDR2 is YYEEEE in the germline V gene. This CDR3 has 14 amino acids. V was pared by 3 bases and J by 7 bases, with 14 bases between. Isolated PBMCs totaled at least 7 million in each sample.

The chain carries TRBV5-6 and TRBJ2-1; perhaps TRBD2 as D (7 bases). The TCR comes from a woman aged 25 to 39 in good health. Material for sequencing was blood. The CDR3 coding sequence is TGTGCCAGCAGCTGGGCACAGGGAGGGAATGAGCAGTTCTTC. Translating gives CASSWAQGGNEQFF.